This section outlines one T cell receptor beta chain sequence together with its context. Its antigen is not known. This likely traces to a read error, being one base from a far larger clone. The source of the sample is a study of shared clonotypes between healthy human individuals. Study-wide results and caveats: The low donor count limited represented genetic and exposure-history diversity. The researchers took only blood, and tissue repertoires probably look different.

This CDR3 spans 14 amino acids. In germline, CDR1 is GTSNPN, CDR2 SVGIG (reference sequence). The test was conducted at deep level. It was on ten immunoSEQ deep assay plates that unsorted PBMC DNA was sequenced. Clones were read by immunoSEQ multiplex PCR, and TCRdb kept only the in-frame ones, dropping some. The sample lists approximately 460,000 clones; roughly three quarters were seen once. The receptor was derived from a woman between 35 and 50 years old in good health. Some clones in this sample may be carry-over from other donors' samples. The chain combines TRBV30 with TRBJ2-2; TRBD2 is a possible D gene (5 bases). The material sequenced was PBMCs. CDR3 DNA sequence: TGTGCCTGGAGTGTACAACAGAACACCGGGGAGCTGCTTTTT. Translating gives CAWSVQQNTGELLF.